Presented here are 18 T cell receptor beta chains from one specimen sequenced in a study of shared clonotypes between healthy human individuals. Sequenced by immunoSEQ multiplex PCR; TCRdb stores in-frame clones only, minus some. The sample consists of more than 2 million clones, approximately 94% of them appearing once. Specimen: naive CD4+ T cells sorted from blood. Subset specified: CD45RA+ positively selected. The origin of the receptors is a man aged 18-30 years in good health.

This sequence joins TRBV7-9 and TRBJ1-4; tentative D call: TRBD1 (6 bases). Per germline, CDR1 SEHNR and CDR2 FQNEAQ (reference sequence). Trimming removed 1 base at V and 6 bases at J, with 12 bases between. CDR3 length equals 15 residues. The CDR3: CASSLDGGAYEKLFF. CDR3 DNA: TGTGCCAGCAGCTTAGATGGGGGGGCGTATGAAAAACTGTTTTTT.

Here the CDR3 reads CASSLFFGYQETQYF. CDR3 sequence (DNA): TGTGCCAGCAGCTTATTTTTTGGGTACCAAGAGACCCAGTACTTC. The chain couples TRBV7-9 to TRBJ2-5, with unresolved D. Germline-derived CDR1 and CDR2 are SEHNR and FQNEAQ (reference sequence). V was shortened by 2 bases and J by 0 bases, with 10 bases between the two germline ends. This CDR3 has 15 amino acids.

This clone was detected only once. This chain links TRBV25-1 with TRBJ1-1; TRBD1 matches at 7 bases. The CDR3 has 13 amino acids. The ends lost 6 bases at V and 3 bases at J; junction bases unmatched: 4. CDR1 and CDR2 (germline): MGHDK, SYGVNS. CDR3 sequence reads: CASSRTGDTEAFF. For the CDR3, the DNA is TGTGCCAGCAGCCGAACAGGGGACACTGAAGCTTTCTTT.

The V call is TRBV7-8, the J call TRBJ2-5, with a weak D call TRBD2 (6 bases). This CDR3 has 16 amino acids. Trimming took 7 bases from V and 0 from J, leaving 18 bases between them. Per germline, CDR1 SGHVS and CDR2 FQNEAQ. CDR3 amino acids: CASNLYSLAHQETQYF. In DNA, the CDR3 is TGTGCCAGCAACCTTTACAGTCTAGCGCACCAAGAGACCCAGTACTTC. The complete variable domain, with remaining parts taken from reference TRBV7-8 and TRBJ2-5, reads GAGVSQSPRYKVAKRGQDVALRCDPISGHVSLFWYQQALGQGPEFLTYFQNEAQLDKSGLPSDRFFAERPEGSVSTLKIQRTQQEDSAVYLCASNLYSLAHQETQYFGPGTRLLVL.

The chain links TRBV6-1 to TRBJ1-4; 9 nucleotides match TRBD1. CDR3 length equals 15 residues. Germline assignment: CDR1 MNHNS and CDR2 SASEGT. V was clipped by 6 bases and J by 7 bases; unmatched bases: 9. The DNA for the CDR3 is TGTGCCAGCAGCCGGGACAGGGAGATTGTTGAAAAACTGTTTTTT. Translating gives CASSRDREIVEKLFF.

The J gene is TRBJ2-7, the V gene TRBV5-6, with TRBD1 matching over 7 bases. Unmatched junction bases numbered 6, after V lost 4 bases and J lost 2 bases. CDR3 length: 14 amino acids. Germline V gene data show CDR1 as SGHDT and CDR2 as YYEEEE. CDR3 protein: CASSPQDRPYEQYF. In nucleotides, the CDR3 is TGTGCCAGCAGCCCTCAGGACAGGCCCTACGAGCAGTACTTC.

This clone was recorded only once. V and J are TRBV7-9 and TRBJ1-1; D is possibly TRBD1 (5 bases). The CDR3 extends over 14 amino acids. Trimming removed 6 bases from V and 2 bases from J, with 13 bases in between. CDR1 is SEHNR, CDR2 FQNEAQ, per germline (reference sequence). The CDR3: CASSFGQINTEAFF. The CDR3 bases are TGTGCCAGCAGTTTCGGACAAATTAACACTGAAGCTTTCTTT.

This clone turned up a few times. The rearrangement uses TRBV6-6 and TRBJ2-2; 8 bases line up with TRBD1. Germline assignment: CDR1 MNHNY and CDR2 SVGAGI (reference sequence). The CDR3 runs 14 residues. V dropped 4 bases and J dropped 4; count of bases not matched to a gene: 2. DNA of the CDR3: TGTGCCAGCAGTTCCGGGACAGGCACCGGGGAGCTGTTTTTT. Its translation: CASSSGTGTGELFF.

A few counts support this clone. The identical CDR3 is also encoded by other nucleotide sequences in the sample. This chain connects TRBV6-1 to TRBJ1-5; the D is unclear. The CDR3 spans 14 residues. CDR1 and CDR2 from the germline V gene are MNHNS and SASEGT. V was shortened by 0 bases and J by 0 bases, with 3 bases between the two germline ends. CDR3 nucleotides: TGTGCCAGCAGTGAAGCGTATAGCAATCAGCCCCAGCATTTT. As protein: CASSEAYSNQPQHF.

The chain uses TRBV9 and TRBJ2-1; 9 bases align to TRBD2. V shed 4 bases and J 8 bases; nucleotides not matched to a gene: 10. The CDR3 has 15 amino acids. Germline V gives CDR1 SGDLS, CDR2 YYNGEE. This CDR3 reads CASSPYLAGLDEQFF. In DNA form, the CDR3 reads TGTGCCAGCAGCCCATACCTAGCGGGACTCGATGAGCAGTTCTTC.

This clone was found a few times. This specimen includes other DNA sequences encoding the same CDR3. The rearrangement joins TRBV9 to TRBJ1-1; D unclear. CDR1 SGDLS and CDR2 YYNGEE come from the germline V gene. Trimming cost V 0 bases and J 0 bases, with 3 bases left between them. This CDR3 spans 13 amino acids. Here the CDR3 reads CASSVGMNTEAFF. CDR3 nucleotides: TGTGCCAGCAGCGTAGGGATGAACACTGAAGCTTTCTTT. Filled out from reference TRBV9 and TRBJ1-1, the complete variable domain reads DSGVTQTPKHLITATGQRVTLRCSPRSGDLSVYWYQQSLDQGLQFLIQYYNGEERAKGNILERFSAQQFPDLHSELNLSSLELGDSALYFCASSVGMNTEAFFGQGTRLTVV.

This clone was seen only once. J is TRBJ2-6 and V is TRBV18; maybe TRBD1 (6 bases). Germline V gene lookup returns CDR1 KGHSH and CDR2 LQKENI. CDR3 length: 17 residues. The germline V and J ends were trimmed by 3 bases and 3 bases, with 15 bases remaining between them. The CDR3 region has the DNA TGTGCCAGCTCACCTCCTACAGGGTCTTATGGGGCCAACGTCCTGACTTTC. Translated: CASSPPTGSYGANVLTF. Full variable domain (remainder filled in from reference TRBV18 and TRBJ2-6): NAGVMQNPRHLVRRRGQEARLRCSPMKGHSHVYWYRQLPEEGLKFMVYLQKENIIDESGMPKERFSAEFPKEGPSILRIQQVVRGDSAAYFCASSPPTGSYGANVLTFGAGSRLTVL.

This clone has only one observation. V usage is TRBV19 and J usage is TRBJ2-3; tentative D call: TRBD2 (6 bases). Per germline, CDR1 LNHDA and CDR2 SQIVND (reference sequence). The CDR3 is 15 amino acids. V lost 4 bases and J 2 bases, leaving 13 bases between the germline ends. The CDR3: CASSTSGVSTDTQYF. In DNA form, the CDR3 reads TGTGCCAGTAGTACTTCGGGAGTCTCCACAGATACGCAGTATTTT.

The V gene is TRBV6-6, the J gene TRBJ2-7; D ambiguous. The CDR3 spans 13 residues. Germline assignment: CDR1 MNHNY and CDR2 SVGAGI (reference sequence). Between the trimmed V and J ends, which lost 6 bases and 4 bases, there was a span of 13 bases. The CDR3 region has the DNA TGTGCCAGCAGCGCCGGGTCTTCTTACGAGCAGTACTTC. It yields the protein CASSAGSSYEQYF.

This clone has only one observation. Within the sample, other DNA sequences also encode this same CDR3. J is TRBJ1-5 and V is TRBV30; D ambiguous. The CDR3 totals 13 residues. V lost 2 bases to trimming and J lost 2 bases, with 7 bases between them. CDR1 and CDR2 from the germline V gene are GTSNPN and SVGIG (reference sequence). CDR3: CAWSLTGNQPQHF. The CDR3, as DNA: TGTGCCTGGAGTCTTACAGGCAATCAGCCCCAGCATTTT.

The J gene is TRBJ2-6, the V gene TRBV4-3; possible D gene TRBD2, 5 bases. The CDR3 has 19 amino acids. Trimming cost V 0 bases and J 0 bases, with 15 bases left between them. The germline gives CDR1 LGHNA, CDR2 YSLEER. In DNA form, the CDR3 reads TGCGCCAGCAGCCAAGAACTAGGTGGGCGGGCCTCTGGGGCCAACGTCCTGACTTTC. It specifies CASSQELGGRASGANVLTF.

V gene TRBV7-9 combines with J gene TRBJ2-5, with D uncertain. Trimming removed 2 bases from V and 3 bases from J, with 10 bases in between. Germline V gene sequence: CDR1 SEHNR, CDR2 FQNEAQ (reference sequence). This CDR3 comprises 14 residues. CDR3 nucleotide sequence: TGTGCCAGCAGCTTAAAGGTGCTCGAAGAGACCCAGTACTTC. It specifies CASSLKVLEETQYF.

Details on this clone: Other DNA sequences of this sample code for an identical CDR3. The chain has TRBV7-3 and TRBJ2-7; D is unclear. Looked up from germline, CDR1 is SGHTA and CDR2 is FQGTGA. This CDR3 is built from 13 residues. The ends were cut back, 2 bases at V and 3 bases at J, with 8 bases in the middle. The CDR3 sequence: CASSLAGGYEQYF. CDR3 nucleotide sequence: TGTGCCAGCAGCTTAGCAGGTGGCTACGAGCAGTACTTC.